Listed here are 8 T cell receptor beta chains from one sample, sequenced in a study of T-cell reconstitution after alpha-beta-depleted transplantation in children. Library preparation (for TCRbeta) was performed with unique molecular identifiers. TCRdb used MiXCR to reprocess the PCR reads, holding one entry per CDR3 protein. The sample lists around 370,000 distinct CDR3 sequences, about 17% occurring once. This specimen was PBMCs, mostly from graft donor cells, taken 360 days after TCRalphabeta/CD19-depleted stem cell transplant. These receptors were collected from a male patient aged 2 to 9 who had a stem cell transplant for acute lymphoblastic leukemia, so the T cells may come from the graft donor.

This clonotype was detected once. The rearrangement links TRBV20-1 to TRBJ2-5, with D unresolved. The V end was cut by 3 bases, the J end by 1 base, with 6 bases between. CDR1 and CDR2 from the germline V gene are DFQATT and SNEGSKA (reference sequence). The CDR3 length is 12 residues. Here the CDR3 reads CSASGSQETQYF. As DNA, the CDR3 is TGCAGTGCTAGCGGCAGCCAAGAGACCCAGTACTTC.

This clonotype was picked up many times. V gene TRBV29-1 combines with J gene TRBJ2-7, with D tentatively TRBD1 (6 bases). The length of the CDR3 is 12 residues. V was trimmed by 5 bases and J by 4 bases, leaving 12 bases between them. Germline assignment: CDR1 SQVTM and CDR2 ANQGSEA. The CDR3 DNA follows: TGCAGCGTTCTTGGACAGACATACGAGCAGTACTTC. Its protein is CSVLGQTYEQYF.

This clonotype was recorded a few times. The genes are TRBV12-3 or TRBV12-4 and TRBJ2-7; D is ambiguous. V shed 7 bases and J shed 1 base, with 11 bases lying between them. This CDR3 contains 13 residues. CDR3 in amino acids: CASTQSGSYEQYF. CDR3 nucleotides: TGTGCCAGCACCCAATCCGGATCCTACGAGCAGTACTTC.

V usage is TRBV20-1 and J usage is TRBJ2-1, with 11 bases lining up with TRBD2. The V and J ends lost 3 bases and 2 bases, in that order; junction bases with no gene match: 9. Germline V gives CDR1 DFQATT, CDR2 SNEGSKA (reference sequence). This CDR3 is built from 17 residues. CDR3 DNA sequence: TGCAGTGCTAGGAGAAGTAGCGGGAGGGCCCCCTACAATGAGCAGTTCTTC. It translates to CSARRSSGRAPYNEQFF.

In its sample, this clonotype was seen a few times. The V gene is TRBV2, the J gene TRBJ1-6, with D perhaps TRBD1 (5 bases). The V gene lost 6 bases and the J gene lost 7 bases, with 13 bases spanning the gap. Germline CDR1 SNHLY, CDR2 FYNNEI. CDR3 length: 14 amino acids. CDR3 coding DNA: TGTGCCAGCAGAGCGGGGGGAGTGAATTCACCCCTCCACTTT. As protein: CASRAGGVNSPLHF.

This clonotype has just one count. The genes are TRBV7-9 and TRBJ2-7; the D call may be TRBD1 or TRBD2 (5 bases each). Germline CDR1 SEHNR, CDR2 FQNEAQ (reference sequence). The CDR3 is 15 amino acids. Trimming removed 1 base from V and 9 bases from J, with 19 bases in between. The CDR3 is CASSLVRGSYDGQYF. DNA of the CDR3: TGTGCCAGCAGCTTAGTACGGGGCTCCTACGATGGGCAGTACTTC.

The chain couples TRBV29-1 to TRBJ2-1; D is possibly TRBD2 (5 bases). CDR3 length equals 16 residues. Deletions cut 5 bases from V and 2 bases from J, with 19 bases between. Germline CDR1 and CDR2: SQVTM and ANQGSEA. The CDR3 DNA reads TGCAGCGTTCCGACCGAGGGCCGCGGAGCCTACAATGAGCAGTTCTTC. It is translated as CSVPTEGRGAYNEQFF.

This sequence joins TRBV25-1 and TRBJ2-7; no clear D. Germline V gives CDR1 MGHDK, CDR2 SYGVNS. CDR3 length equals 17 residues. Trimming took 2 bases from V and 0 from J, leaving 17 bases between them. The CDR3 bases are TGTGCCAGCAGTGAACCCCCCTCTAGGGCCCCCTCCTACGAGCAGTACTTC. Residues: CASSEPPSRAPSYEQYF.